Each of the 29 T cell receptor beta chains below was sequenced from the same sample in a study of OX40 agonist ivuxolimab in advanced cancers. The table came from immunoSEQ multiplex PCR; TCRdb's copy has only in-frame clones and leaves some out. The table lists roughly 63,000 clones, approximately 90% of them singletons. Specimen: CD4+ or CD8+ T cells sorted from blood, collected in a trial of the OX40 agonist ivuxolimab. These receptors all stem from an adult with an advanced solid tumor such as melanoma, head and neck, liver or kidney cancer.

This clone was observed a few times. The V and J genes are TRBV10-3 and TRBJ1-3; D gene unclear. Trimming stripped 0 bases from V and 4 bases from J, with 13 bases between. This CDR3 region has 16 residues. The V gene's germline CDR1 is ENHRY and CDR2 SYGVKD. CDR3 sequence reads: CAISESGGSRGNTIYF. DNA for the CDR3: TGTGCCATCAGTGAGTCCGGCGGGTCCAGAGGAAACACCATATATTTT.

This clone was observed a single time. V and J are TRBV30 and TRBJ2-3, with a weak D call TRBD1 (5 bases). Germline V gene lookup returns CDR1 GTSNPN and CDR2 SVGIG (reference sequence). V lost 4 bases, J lost 2 bases, and 10 bases lay in between. The CDR3 runs to 13 residues. The CDR3 sequence is CAWTQGLTDTQYF. In nucleotides, the CDR3 is TGTGCCTGGACCCAGGGCCTCACAGATACGCAGTATTTT.

J is TRBJ2-7 and V is TRBV11-2, with D possibly being TRBD1 (5 bases). This CDR3 has 13 amino acids. Germline assignment: CDR1 SGHAT and CDR2 FQNNGV. V dropped 3 bases and J dropped 3 bases, with 9 bases sitting between them. The CDR3 protein is CASSFYQGYEQYF. DNA of the CDR3: TGTGCCAGCAGCTTCTACCAGGGCTACGAGCAGTACTTC. Using reference TRBV11-2 and TRBJ2-7 for the parts outside the CDR3, the full variable domain is EAGVAQSPRYKIIEKRQSVAFWCNPISGHATLYWYQQILGQGPKLLIQFQNNGVVDDSQLPKDRFSAERLKGVDSTLKIQPAKLEDSAVYLCASSFYQGYEQYFGPGTRLTVT.

This chain uses TRBV4-3 with TRBJ2-5; no reliable D call. The CDR3 contains 15 residues. Germline V lookup: CDR1 LGHNA, CDR2 YSLEER. The ends were cut back, 4 bases at V and 1 base at J, with 13 bases in the middle. In DNA, the CDR3 is TGCGCCAGCAGCCCCAACGGGTTCTCCCAAGAGACCCAGTACTTC. This encodes CASSPNGFSQETQYF.

The gene calls are TRBV18 and TRBJ2-2; D perhaps matches TRBD1 (5 bases). The ends were cut back, 5 bases at V and 6 bases at J, with 7 bases in the middle. This CDR3 is 12 amino acids long. Germline V lookup: CDR1 KGHSH, CDR2 LQKENI. CDR3 protein: CASSDSAGELFF. DNA of the CDR3: TGTGCCAGCTCAGACAGTGCCGGGGAGCTGTTTTTT.

This clone was detected only a few times. The chain has TRBV30 and TRBJ2-2; D is unclear. The germline V gene encodes CDR1 GTSNPN and CDR2 SVGIG (reference sequence). CDR3 size: 11 residues. Deletions cut 0 bases from V and 9 bases from J, with 5 bases between. The CDR3: CAWSVTRELFF. The CDR3 DNA sequence: TGTGCCTGGAGTGTAACCAGGGAGCTGTTTTTT.

This chain uses TRBV9 with TRBJ2-4, with a tentative D call TRBD1 (7 bases). V dropped 4 bases and J dropped 1 base, with 15 bases sitting between them. The CDR3 is 16 amino acids. Germline V CDR1 and CDR2: SGDLS, YYNGEE. The CDR3 coding sequence is TGTGCCAGCAGCCCAGAGGAGGGGGCTGCCAAAAACATTCAGTACTTC. Its protein product is CASSPEEGAAKNIQYF.

The chain combines TRBV7-8 with TRBJ1-6; 7 bases are shared with TRBD1. Germline-derived CDR1 and CDR2 are SGHVS and FQNEAQ. The CDR3 spans 18 residues. J was trimmed by 7 bases and V by 1 base; bases with no gene match: 13. The CDR3 protein is CASSLDSVSRGRNSPLHF. CDR3 DNA sequence: TGTGCCAGCAGCTTAGACTCGGTGTCCAGGGGGAGGAATTCACCCCTCCACTTT.

V gene TRBV5-5 combines with J gene TRBJ2-7; 7 nucleotides line up with TRBD2. After removal of 4 bases from V and 3 bases from J, the junction contained 7 bases not matched to a gene. This CDR3 is built from 14 residues. Germline V gene data show CDR1 as SGHKS and CDR2 as YYEKEE (reference sequence). The CDR3 DNA reads TGTGCCAGCAGCCATACTAGCGCGGACTACGAGCAGTACGTC. Residues: CASSHTSADYEQYV.

V gene TRBV21-1 combines with J gene TRBJ2-2; the tabulated D call, TRBD2, remains unverified against the DNA. TRBV21-1 is a listed pseudogene. The CDR3 is 16 amino acids. Here the CDR3 reads CASHKRLAQNTGELFF. The CDR3 nucleotides read TGTGCCAGCCATAAACGGCTAGCGCAGAACACCGGGGAGCTGTTTTTT.

The V gene is TRBV5-6, the J gene TRBJ2-1; the match to TRBD2 covers 8 bases. Germline values: CDR1 SGHDT, CDR2 YYEEEE. After removal of 0 bases from V and 2 bases from J, the junction contained 4 bases not matched to a gene. The CDR3 covers 16 residues. The CDR3 region is CASSLAPGLAYNEQFF. CDR3 nucleotides: TGTGCCAGCAGCTTGGCCCCGGGACTAGCCTACAATGAGCAGTTCTTC.

The rearrangement uses TRBV19 and TRBJ2-1; the match to TRBD2 covers 8 bases. With V trimmed by 3 bases and J by 7 bases, 8 bases remained unmatched. Germline V CDR1 and CDR2: LNHDA, SQIVND (reference sequence). This CDR3 contains 15 residues. This CDR3 reads CASSIDRGGINEQFF. CDR3 DNA: TGTGCCAGTAGTATCGACCGCGGGGGGATAAATGAGCAGTTCTTC.

The rearrangement links TRBV30 to TRBJ2-7; no clear D gene. Per germline, CDR1 GTSNPN and CDR2 SVGIG (reference sequence). The V and J ends lost 0 bases and 5 bases respectively, with 5 bases between them. The CDR3 totals 11 residues. The CDR3 reads CAWSVGNEQYF. CDR3 in DNA: TGTGCCTGGAGTGTTGGAAACGAGCAGTACTTC.

The rearrangement joins TRBV6-1 to TRBJ2-7; tentative D call: TRBD2 (5 bases). V shed 6 bases and J shed 5 bases, with 17 bases lying between them. CDR3 size: 14 residues. CDR1 MNHNS and CDR2 SASEGT come from the germline V gene. In DNA, the CDR3 is TGTGCCAGCAGCCTGGGAAGAGGGTTGGACGAGCAGTACTTC. Amino acid sequence: CASSLGRGLDEQYF.

The V and J genes are TRBV23-1 and TRBJ2-1; 8 bases are a match to TRBD1. TRBV23-1 is designated an ORF whose function remains uncertain. V lost 2 bases and J lost 7; bases outside the gene matches: 16. CDR3 length: 18 residues. The chain's CDR3 is CASSQDSQGAGQGNEQFF. The CDR3 nucleotides read TGCGCCAGCAGTCAAGACTCCCAGGGGGCAGGGCAGGGGAATGAGCAGTTCTTC.

V gene TRBV27 combines with J gene TRBJ2-2; D remains unclear. The CDR3 has 14 amino acids. The V end lost 8 bases, the J end lost 4 bases, and 14 bases lay between the germline ends. Germline V lookup: CDR1 MNHEY, CDR2 SMNVEV (reference sequence). The CDR3 here is CASSLGLVTGELFF. The CDR3 DNA sequence: TGTGCCAGCTCTCTGGGGTTGGTCACCGGGGAGCTGTTTTTT.

This clone was observed a single time. This same CDR3 is encoded by further DNA sequences in the sample. The chain carries TRBV27 and TRBJ2-3; 12 nucleotides agree with TRBD2. The germline V gene has CDR1 MNHEY and CDR2 SMNVEV (reference sequence). The CDR3 totals 15 residues. With V trimmed by 4 bases and J by 6 bases, 5 bases remained unmatched. The CDR3 is CASSSGTSGRDTQYF. CDR3 DNA sequence: TGTGCCAGCAGTTCAGGGACTAGCGGGCGGGATACGCAGTATTTT.

This sequence joins TRBV2 and TRBJ1-2; D not resolved. This CDR3 contains 15 residues. The germline V gene encodes CDR1 SNHLY and CDR2 FYNNEI. V lost 6 bases and J lost 8, with 22 bases in between. The DNA of the CDR3 is TGTGCCAGCAGGACCTCTCTTAGCCAAAAAGGGGGCTACACCTTC. This codes for CASRTSLSQKGGYTF. The full variable domain, its missing parts supplied by reference TRBV2 and TRBJ1-2, is EPEVTQTPSHQVTQMGQEVILRCVPISNHLYFYWYRQILGQKVEFLVSFYNNEISEKSEIFDDQFSVERPDGSNFTLKIRSTKLEDSAMYFCASRTSLSQKGGYTFGSGTRLTVV.

The rearrangement uses TRBV6-1 and TRBJ1-5; D is unresolved. Germline CDR1 and CDR2: MNHNS and SASEGT. The CDR3 is made up of 12 amino acids. Trimming stripped 6 bases from V and 6 bases from J, with 9 bases between. The CDR3, as DNA: TGTGCCAGCAGCCCTGGGCCTCAGCCCCAGCATTTT. Amino acid sequence: CASSPGPQPQHF.

This clone came up a few times. The chain couples TRBV6-5 to TRBJ2-7; a weak D match, TRBD2 (6 bases). Deletions cut 0 bases from V and 3 bases from J, with 15 bases between. The CDR3 has 16 residues. The V gene's germline CDR1 is MNHEY and CDR2 SVGAGI. CDR3 protein: CASSYSESGRVYEQYF. CDR3 DNA: TGTGCCAGCAGTTACTCGGAGTCCGGGAGAGTCTACGAGCAGTACTTC.

The chain couples TRBV19 to TRBJ1-1; D remains ambiguous. The CDR3 contains 15 residues. V gave up 3 bases and J gave up 12 bases, with 23 bases separating them. CDR1 is LNHDA, CDR2 SQIVND, per germline (reference sequence). DNA of the CDR3: TGTGCCAGTAGTATCCTACCCCCCTCAGGACGGGAGCCTTTCTTT. Translated: CASSILPPSGREPFF.

V usage is TRBV19 and J usage is TRBJ2-1, with 7 bases identical to TRBD1. Trimming cost V 5 bases and J 3 bases; bases outside gene matches: 10. Germline V gives CDR1 LNHDA, CDR2 SQIVND (reference sequence). The CDR3 has 16 residues. CDR3 bases: TGTGCCAGTAGTTTGAGGCCCGGGACAGACTACAATGAGCAGTTCTTC. It translates to CASSLRPGTDYNEQFF.

V is TRBV19 and J is TRBJ2-1, with a weak D call TRBD2 (6 bases). Germline values: CDR1 LNHDA, CDR2 SQIVND (reference sequence). Trimming removed 8 bases at V and 3 bases at J, with 17 bases between. The length of the CDR3 is 15 residues. CDR3 nucleotide sequence: TGTGCCAGTTCGGAGGGCGGGACCTTCTACAATGAGCAGTTCTTC. Its translation is CASSEGGTFYNEQFF.

The CDR3 DNA is TGTGCCAGCAGAGACAGCGAAGCAGGGCAGGGCACAGATACGCAGTATTTT. Protein sequence: CASRDSEAGQGTDTQYF. The chain couples TRBV2 to TRBJ2-3; D possibly corresponds to TRBD1 (5 bases). The CDR3 runs to 17 residues. Germline loops: CDR1 SNHLY, CDR2 FYNNEI. With 6 bases removed from V and 1 base from J, the gap between germline ends came to 20 bases.

The chain carries TRBV4-3 and TRBJ2-2; 8 bases line up with TRBD2. Trimming took 5 bases from V and 6 from J; bases not matched to a gene: 11. This CDR3 is built from 16 residues. Germline V gene data show CDR1 as LGHNA and CDR2 as YSLEER. The CDR3 sequence is CASSLKLREGPGELFF. DNA of the CDR3: TGCGCCAGCAGCTTAAAATTACGGGAGGGCCCCGGGGAGCTGTTTTTT.

The genes are TRBV5-8 and TRBJ2-5, with TRBD2 identical over 10 bases. J gave up 5 bases and V 2 bases, and 9 bases lay outside the gene matches. Germline V gene sequence: CDR1 SGHTS, CDR2 YDEGEE. The CDR3 totals 16 residues. The CDR3 is CASSFGLAGDGETQYF. CDR3 nucleotides: TGTGCCAGCAGCTTCGGGCTAGCGGGGGACGGGGAGACCCAGTACTTC.

The chain recombines TRBV14 with TRBJ2-3; the D is unclear. CDR1 and CDR2 (germline): SGHDN, FVKESK. This CDR3 is 15 amino acids long. V lost 0 bases to trimming and J lost 5 bases, with 12 bases between them. The DNA of the CDR3 is TGTGCCAGCAGCCAAGATCTCCTAGACATAGATACGCAGTATTTT. Protein: CASSQDLLDIDTQYF.

The chain links TRBV19 to TRBJ2-1; D gene unclear. This CDR3 spans 13 amino acids. The ends were cut back, 5 bases at V and 0 bases at J, with 5 bases in the middle. In germline, CDR1 is LNHDA, CDR2 SQIVND (reference sequence). The CDR3 nucleotides are TGTGCCAGTAGTGAAGCCTCCTACAATGAGCAGTTCTTC. Protein: CASSEASYNEQFF.

The rearrangement uses TRBV7-9 and TRBJ2-5; D possibly matches TRBD1 or TRBD2 (5 bases each). Trimming left V 5 bases short and J 2 bases short, with 15 bases between. CDR1 and CDR2 from the germline V gene are SEHNR and FQNEAQ (reference sequence). This CDR3 is built from 15 residues. CDR3 coding DNA: TGTGCCAGCAGCCCACCCCCGGGACGGCAAGAGACCCAGTACTTC. This sequence encodes CASSPPPGRQETQYF.